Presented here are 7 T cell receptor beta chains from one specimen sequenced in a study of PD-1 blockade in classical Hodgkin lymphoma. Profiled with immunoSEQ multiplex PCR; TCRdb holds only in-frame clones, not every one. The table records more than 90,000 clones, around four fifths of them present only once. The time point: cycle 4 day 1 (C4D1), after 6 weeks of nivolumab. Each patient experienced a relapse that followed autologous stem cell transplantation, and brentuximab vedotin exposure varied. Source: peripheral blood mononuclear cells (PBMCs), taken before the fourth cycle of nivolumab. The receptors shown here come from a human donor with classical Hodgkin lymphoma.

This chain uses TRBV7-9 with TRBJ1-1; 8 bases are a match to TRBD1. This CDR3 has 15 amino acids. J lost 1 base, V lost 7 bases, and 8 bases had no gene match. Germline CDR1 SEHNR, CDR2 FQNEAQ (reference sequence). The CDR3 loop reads CASTVGTGRNTEAFF. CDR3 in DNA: TGTGCCAGCACCGTAGGGACAGGCCGGAACACTGAAGCTTTCTTT.

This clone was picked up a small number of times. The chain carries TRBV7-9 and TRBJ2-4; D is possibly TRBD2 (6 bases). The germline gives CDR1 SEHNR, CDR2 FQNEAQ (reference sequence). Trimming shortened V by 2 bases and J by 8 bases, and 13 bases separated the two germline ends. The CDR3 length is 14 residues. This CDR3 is CASSLMAGGDIQYF. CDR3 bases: TGTGCCAGCAGCTTAATGGCAGGAGGGGACATTCAGTACTTC. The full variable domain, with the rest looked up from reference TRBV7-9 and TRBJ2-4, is DTGVSQNPRHKITKRGQNVTFRCDPISEHNRLYWYRQTLGQGPEFLTYFQNEAQLEKSRLLSDRFSAERPKGSFSTLEIQRTEQGDSAMYLCASSLMAGGDIQYFGAGTRLSVL.

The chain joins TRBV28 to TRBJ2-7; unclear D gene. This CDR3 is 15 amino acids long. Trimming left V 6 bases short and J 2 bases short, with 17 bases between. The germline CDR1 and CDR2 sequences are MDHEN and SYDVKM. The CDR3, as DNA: TGTGCCAGCAGACCCGAGAACTTTCCAACCTACGAGCAGTACTTC. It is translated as CASRPENFPTYEQYF.

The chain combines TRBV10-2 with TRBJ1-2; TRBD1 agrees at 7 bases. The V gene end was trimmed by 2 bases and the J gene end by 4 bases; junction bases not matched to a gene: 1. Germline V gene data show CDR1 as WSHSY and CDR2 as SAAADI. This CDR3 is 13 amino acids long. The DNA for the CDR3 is TGCGCCAGCAGTGAGGCAGGGGGCTATGGCTACACCTTC. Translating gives CASSEAGGYGYTF.

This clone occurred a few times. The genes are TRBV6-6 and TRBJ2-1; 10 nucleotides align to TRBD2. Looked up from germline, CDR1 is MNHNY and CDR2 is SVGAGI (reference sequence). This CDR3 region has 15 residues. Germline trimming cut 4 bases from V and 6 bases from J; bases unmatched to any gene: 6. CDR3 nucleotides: TGTGCCAGCAGTTCCGGACTAGCGGAGACCAATGAGCAGTTCTTC. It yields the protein CASSSGLAETNEQFF.

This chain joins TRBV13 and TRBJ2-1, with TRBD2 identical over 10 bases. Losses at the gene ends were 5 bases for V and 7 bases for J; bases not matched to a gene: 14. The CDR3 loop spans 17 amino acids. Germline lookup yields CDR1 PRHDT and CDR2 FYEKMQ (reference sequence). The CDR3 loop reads CASSTRRSGGVRNEQFF. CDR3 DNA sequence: TGTGCCAGCAGCACCCGAAGGAGCGGGGGGGTTAGGAATGAGCAGTTCTTC.

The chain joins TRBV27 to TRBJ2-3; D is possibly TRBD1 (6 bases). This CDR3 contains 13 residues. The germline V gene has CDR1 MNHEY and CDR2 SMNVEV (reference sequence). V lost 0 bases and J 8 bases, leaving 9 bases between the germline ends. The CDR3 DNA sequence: TGTGCCAGCAGTTTATCGTTACAGGGTACGCAGTATTTT. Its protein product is CASSLSLQGTQYF.